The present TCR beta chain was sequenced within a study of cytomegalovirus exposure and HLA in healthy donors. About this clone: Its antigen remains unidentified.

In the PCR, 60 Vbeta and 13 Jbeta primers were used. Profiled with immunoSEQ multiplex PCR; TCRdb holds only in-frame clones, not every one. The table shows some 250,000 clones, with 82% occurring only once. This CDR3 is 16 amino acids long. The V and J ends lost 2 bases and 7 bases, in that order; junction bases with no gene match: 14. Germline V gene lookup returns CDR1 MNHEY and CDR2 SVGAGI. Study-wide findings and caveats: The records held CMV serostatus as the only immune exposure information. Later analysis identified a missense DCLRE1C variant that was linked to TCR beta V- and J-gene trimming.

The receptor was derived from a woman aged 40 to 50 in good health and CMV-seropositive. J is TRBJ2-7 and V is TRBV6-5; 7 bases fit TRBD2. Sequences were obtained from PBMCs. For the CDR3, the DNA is TGTGCCAGCAGTTACAGGTTATCTAGCGGACGGCAGGAGCAGTACTTC. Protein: CASSYRLSSGRQEQYF.